Listed here is a single TCR beta chain. Its antigen is not known. The sample comes from a study of OX40 agonist ivuxolimab in advanced cancers. For the study at large: At about 82% male, the cohort had a mean age of 60 years, ranging from about 23 to 79.

Regarding the study as a whole: The authors did not determine the antigen specificity of the expanded peripheral T cells.

The germline V and J ends were trimmed by 1 base and 4 bases, with 7 bases remaining between them. The CDR3 has 13 residues. Germline lookup yields CDR1 LNHDA and CDR2 SQIVND (reference sequence). Clones were read by immunoSEQ multiplex PCR, and TCRdb kept only the in-frame ones, dropping some. The data contain approximately 77,000 clones, roughly 85% of them seen just once; the ten biggest clones take up 2% to 2.5%. This clonotype was obtained from an adult with an advanced solid tumor such as melanoma, head and neck, liver or kidney cancer. The sample was CD4+ or CD8+ T cells sorted from blood, taken in a trial of the OX40 agonist ivuxolimab. The rearrangement joins TRBV19 to TRBJ1-1, with unresolved D. The CDR3 loop reads CASSIGEATEAFF. The CDR3, as DNA: TGTGCCAGTAGTATAGGGGAAGCCACTGAAGCTTTCTTT.